Presented here are 3 T cell receptor beta chains from one specimen sequenced in a study of cytomegalovirus exposure and HLA in healthy donors. 60 Vbeta and 13 Jbeta primers were used in PCR. The repertoire was sequenced with immunoSEQ multiplex PCR; TCRdb's copy has only in-frame clones and lacks some. The sample lists approximately 120,000 clones; 65% to 80% were seen once. The sequencing sample was made of PBMCs. Every receptor here comes from a woman between 55 and 75 years old in good health and CMV-seropositive.

This clone was found once. This sequence joins TRBV9 and TRBJ1-3; 7 bases fit TRBD1. Trimming took 4 bases from V and 0 from J; bases not matched to a gene: 1. Germline V gives CDR1 SGDLS, CDR2 YYNGEE. This CDR3 is 14 amino acids long. The CDR3 bases are TGTGCCAGCAGCCACAGGGGCTCTGGAAACACCATATATTTT. Translating gives CASSHRGSGNTIYF.

The rearrangement joins TRBV6-5 to TRBJ2-6; weak D call: TRBD2 (5 bases). This CDR3 has 15 residues. Germline V lookup: CDR1 MNHEY, CDR2 SVGAGI. The V end lost 2 bases, the J end lost 1 base, and 6 bases lay between the germline ends. CDR3 sequence reads: CASSYTSSGANVLTF. The CDR3 nucleotides are TGTGCCAGCAGTTACACTAGTTCTGGGGCCAACGTCCTGACTTTC.

The chain combines TRBV18 with TRBJ1-2; 7 nucleotides agree with TRBD1. Germline V gene lookup returns CDR1 KGHSH and CDR2 LQKENI. This CDR3 has 16 residues. Germline trimming cut 0 bases from V and 4 bases from J; bases unmatched to any gene: 8. CDR3 bases: TGTGCCAGCTCACCACCGTTAGGGGGCACCTTCTATGGCTACACCTTC. Its protein product is CASSPPLGGTFYGYTF.